This section outlines one TCR beta chain sequence together with its context. This CDR3 spans 16 amino acids. The germline V gene has CDR1 SEHNR and CDR2 FQNEAQ (reference sequence). V shed 4 bases and J shed 1 base, with 11 bases lying between them. Here immunoSEQ multiplex PCR was the method, and the copy in TCRdb shows in-frame clones only, minus some. The table has roughly 150,000 clones, 75% to 90% seen once; the top ten hold about a tenth. The data originate from a study of blood T cell repertoires in COVID-19. The source is a human donor in a cohort sampled during active COVID-19. The V call is TRBV7-9, the J call TRBJ2-6; perhaps TRBD1 as D (6 bases). The sample consisted of peripheral blood. The CDR3 coding sequence is TGTGCCAGCAGCTCAGACAGGACTTCTGGGGCCAACGTCCTGACTTTC. This translates into CASSSDRTSGANVLTF.